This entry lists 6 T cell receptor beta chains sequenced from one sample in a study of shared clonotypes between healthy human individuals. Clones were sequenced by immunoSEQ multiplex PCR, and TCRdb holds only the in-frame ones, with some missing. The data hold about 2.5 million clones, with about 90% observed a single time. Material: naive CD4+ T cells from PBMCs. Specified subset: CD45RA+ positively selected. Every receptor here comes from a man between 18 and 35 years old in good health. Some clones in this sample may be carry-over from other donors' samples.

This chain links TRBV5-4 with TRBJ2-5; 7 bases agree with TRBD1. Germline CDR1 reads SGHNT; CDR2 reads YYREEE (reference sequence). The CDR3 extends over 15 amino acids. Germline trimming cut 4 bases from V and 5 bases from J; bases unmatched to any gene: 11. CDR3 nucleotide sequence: TGTGCCAGCAGCGCCGTACAGGGGCCGAGGGAGACCCAGTACTTC. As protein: CASSAVQGPRETQYF.

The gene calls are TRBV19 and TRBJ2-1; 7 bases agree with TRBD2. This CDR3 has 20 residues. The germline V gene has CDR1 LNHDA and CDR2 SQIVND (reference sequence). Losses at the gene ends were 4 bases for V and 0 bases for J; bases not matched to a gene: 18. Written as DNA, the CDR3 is TGTGCCAGTAGTACCCGGGTTTGGGCTAGCGGCGGAAGCTCCTACAATGAGCAGTTCTTC. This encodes CASSTRVWASGGSSYNEQFF.

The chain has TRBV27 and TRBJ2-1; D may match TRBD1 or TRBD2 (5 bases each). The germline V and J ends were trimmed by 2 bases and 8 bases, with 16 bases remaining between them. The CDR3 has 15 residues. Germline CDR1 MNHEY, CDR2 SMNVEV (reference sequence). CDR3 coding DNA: TGTGCCAGCAGTTTAGGGGGTCGGAGTTGGGATGAGCAGTTCTTC. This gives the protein CASSLGGRSWDEQFF.

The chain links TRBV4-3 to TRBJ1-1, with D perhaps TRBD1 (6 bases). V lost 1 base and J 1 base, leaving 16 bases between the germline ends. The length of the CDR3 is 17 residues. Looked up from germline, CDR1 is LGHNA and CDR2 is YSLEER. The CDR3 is CASSQGGLNLGNTEAFF. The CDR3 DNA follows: TGCGCCAGCAGCCAAGGGGGGCTGAATTTGGGGAACACTGAAGCTTTCTTT.

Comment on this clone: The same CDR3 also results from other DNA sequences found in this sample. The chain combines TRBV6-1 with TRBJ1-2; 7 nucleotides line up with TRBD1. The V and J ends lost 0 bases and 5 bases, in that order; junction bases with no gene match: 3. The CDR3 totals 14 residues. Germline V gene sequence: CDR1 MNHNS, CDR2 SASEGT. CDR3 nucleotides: TGTGCCAGCAGTGAAGCGGGACAGTTATATGGCTACACCTTC. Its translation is CASSEAGQLYGYTF.

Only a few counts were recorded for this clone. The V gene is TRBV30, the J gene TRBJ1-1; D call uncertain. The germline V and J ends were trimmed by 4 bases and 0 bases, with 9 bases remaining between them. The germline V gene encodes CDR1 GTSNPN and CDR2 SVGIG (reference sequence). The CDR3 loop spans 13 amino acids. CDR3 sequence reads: CAWIGPMNTEAFF. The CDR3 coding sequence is TGTGCCTGGATCGGACCGATGAACACTGAAGCTTTCTTT.